The entry below describes one T cell receptor (beta chain). Germline CDR1 SGDLS, CDR2 YYNGEE. The CDR3 loop spans 14 amino acids. Germline trimming cut 4 bases from V and 3 bases from J; bases unmatched to any gene: 7. Clones were sequenced by immunoSEQ multiplex PCR, and TCRdb holds only the in-frame ones, with some missing. Of about 120,000 clones in the sample, roughly 90% were seen once. The sample comes from a study of blood T cell repertoires in COVID-19. On the study more broadly: Both acute and convalescent COVID-19 samples were obtained from the United States, Italy and Spain.

The genes are TRBV9 and TRBJ2-7, with TRBD1 matching 7 bases. The source of this sequence is an elderly woman with acute or convalescent COVID-19. The sequencing sample was made of peripheral blood. The CDR3 DNA is TGTGCCAGCAGCCCCAGGACAGGCAACTACGAGCAGTACTTC. Protein sequence: CASSPRTGNYEQYF. The full variable domain, with the rest looked up from reference TRBV9 and TRBJ2-7, is DSGVTQTPKHLITATGQRVTLRCSPRSGDLSVYWYQQSLDQGLQFLIQYYNGEERAKGNILERFSAQQFPDLHSELNLSSLELGDSALYFCASSPRTGNYEQYFGPGTRLTVT.